The 32 T cell receptor beta chains in this list originate from one sample, sequenced in a study of cytomegalovirus exposure and HLA in healthy donors. The study ran its PCR with 60 Vbeta and 13 Jbeta primers. Using immunoSEQ multiplex PCR, the repertoire was profiled, and TCRdb retains in-frame clones only, with some absent. The table has around 190,000 clones, 79% seen once; the top ten hold under 4.5%. The material sequenced was PBMCs. These receptor sequences come from a woman aged 25 to 39 in good health and CMV-seropositive.

The J gene is TRBJ2-2, the V gene TRBV10-3, with D uncertain. This CDR3 contains 16 residues. Between the trimmed V and J ends, which lost 0 bases and 3 bases, there was a span of 11 bases. Looked up from germline, CDR1 is ENHRY and CDR2 is SYGVKD. CDR3 in amino acids: CAISESAVEDTGELFF. The DNA of the CDR3 is TGTGCCATCAGTGAGTCGGCGGTAGAGGACACCGGGGAGCTGTTTTTT.

The V and J genes are TRBV5-4 and TRBJ2-1; TRBD1 matches 10 bases. With 4 bases clipped from V and 4 bases from J, the junction kept 5 bases outside the gene matches. There are 15 residues in the CDR3. In germline, CDR1 is SGHNT, CDR2 YYREEE (reference sequence). CDR3 residues: CASSPGQGWYNEQFF. In DNA form, the CDR3 reads TGTGCCAGCAGCCCGGGACAGGGGTGGTACAATGAGCAGTTCTTC. Supplemented by reference TRBV5-4 and TRBJ2-1, the full variable domain reads ETGVTQSPTHLIKTRGQQVTLRCSSQSGHNTVSWYQQALGQGPQFIFQYYREEENGRGNFPPRFSGLQFPNYSSELNVNALELDDSALYLCASSPGQGWYNEQFFGPGTRLTVL.

The chain carries TRBV9 and TRBJ2-1, with D hard to call. Germline values: CDR1 SGDLS, CDR2 YYNGEE. The CDR3 consists of 16 residues. V was pared by 0 bases and J by 3 bases, with 13 bases between. The CDR3 coding sequence is TGTGCCAGCAGCGTAGAAGCCCCAACCGGCTACAATGAGCAGTTCTTC. Residues: CASSVEAPTGYNEQFF.

This sequence joins TRBV19 and TRBJ1-3; 7 nucleotides align to TRBD1. After removal of 11 bases from V and 1 base from J, the junction contained 8 bases not matched to a gene. This CDR3 comprises 14 residues. CDR1 is LNHDA, CDR2 SQIVND, per germline (reference sequence). CDR3 bases: TGTGCCGTTGAGGCCAGGGGGTCTGGAAACACCATATATTTT. Its protein is CAVEARGSGNTIYF.

The genes are TRBV19 and TRBJ1-2, with 7 positions matching TRBD1. V was pared by 2 bases and J by 0 bases, with 3 bases of the junction left unmatched. The CDR3 is 15 amino acids. The germline V gene has CDR1 LNHDA and CDR2 SQIVND (reference sequence). This CDR3 is CASSINQGANYGYTF. The CDR3 DNA reads TGTGCCAGTAGTATAAACCAGGGGGCTAACTATGGCTACACCTTC.

J is TRBJ2-7 and V is TRBV9; TRBD2 aligns across 12 bases. V trimming: 4 bases; J trimming: 0 bases; junction bases outside the gene matches: 2. This CDR3 contains 15 residues. Germline V CDR1 and CDR2: SGDLS, YYNGEE. For the CDR3, the DNA is TGTGCCAGCAGCTCGGGACTAGCGGGCTCCTACGAGCAGTACTTC. Protein: CASSSGLAGSYEQYF.

The gene calls are TRBV18 and TRBJ2-1; 8 nucleotides match TRBD1. Germline values: CDR1 KGHSH, CDR2 LQKENI. The CDR3 has 15 amino acids. Trimming at V came to 4 bases and at J to 2 bases, leaving 4 bases not matched to a gene. The DNA of the CDR3 is TGTGCCAGCTCACTAGACAGGGGAGCCTACAATGAGCAGTTCTTC. This encodes CASSLDRGAYNEQFF.

This clone was seen a single time. CDR3 region: CASSLGQGIYGYTF. Here the CDR3 DNA reads TGTGCCAGCAGCTTGGGGCAGGGAATCTATGGCTACACCTTC. The genes are TRBV11-3 and TRBJ1-2, with D perhaps matching TRBD1 (5 bases). Trimming cost V 3 bases and J 4 bases, with 12 bases left between them. CDR1 and CDR2 (germline): SGHNT, YENEEA. The length of the CDR3 is 14 residues.

The chain is built from TRBV6-1 and TRBJ2-7; tentatively, D is TRBD1 (6 bases). The CDR3 is 14 amino acids. Trimming cost V 7 bases and J 4 bases, with 17 bases left between them. CDR1 and CDR2 (germline): MNHNS, SASEGT. The CDR3 nucleotides are TGTGCCAGCACGATACAGGGTGCAGAATACGAGCAGTACTTC. Residues: CASTIQGAEYEQYF.

This clone was detected only a few times. The J gene is TRBJ2-5, the V gene TRBV9, with 7 bases identical to TRBD2. With V trimmed by 0 bases and J by 2 bases, 13 bases remained unmatched. The V gene's germline CDR1 is SGDLS and CDR2 YYNGEE. The CDR3 is 18 amino acids. The CDR3 here is CASSVGSSGGGPQETQYF. In DNA form, the CDR3 reads TGTGCCAGCAGCGTAGGAAGTTCCGGCGGGGGACCTCAAGAGACCCAGTACTTC.

The chain joins TRBV27 to TRBJ1-5; TRBD1 aligns across 7 bases. The V gene end was trimmed by 4 bases and the J gene end by 4 bases; junction bases not matched to a gene: 7. The germline CDR1 and CDR2 sequences are MNHEY and SMNVEV (reference sequence). The CDR3 contains 15 residues. CDR3 sequence reads: CASSSTDRTNQPQHF. The CDR3 DNA reads TGTGCCAGCAGTTCGACGGACAGGACGAATCAGCCCCAGCATTTT.

This clone was detected once. The V and J genes are TRBV7-2 and TRBJ1-2; 8 bases agree with TRBD1. The CDR3 consists of 14 residues. With V trimmed by 5 bases and J by 7 bases, 9 bases remained unmatched. In germline, CDR1 is SGHTA, CDR2 FQGNSA. As DNA, the CDR3 is TGTGCCAGCAGCCTGAGGCAGGGGGCTGGTGGCTACACCTTC. This translates into CASSLRQGAGGYTF.

J is TRBJ1-6 and V is TRBV18, with 9 nucleotides matching TRBD1. The CDR3 length is 16 residues. The trim removed 0 bases at V and 6 bases at J, leaving 3 bases unmatched. Looked up from germline, CDR1 is KGHSH and CDR2 is LQKENI. The CDR3 is CASSPPWGQGNSPLHF. The CDR3 coding sequence is TGTGCCAGCTCACCACCTTGGGGACAGGGTAATTCACCCCTCCACTTT.

The J gene is TRBJ1-1, the V gene TRBV25-1; D might be TRBD1 (5 bases). V was shortened by 1 base and J by 2 bases, with 11 bases between the two germline ends. The CDR3 spans 15 residues. Germline values: CDR1 MGHDK, CDR2 SYGVNS. The CDR3 DNA follows: TGTGCCAGCAGTGAATCCCAACAGGCAAACACTGAAGCTTTCTTT. Its protein is CASSESQQANTEAFF.

The chain is built from TRBV5-1 and TRBJ2-7, with 8 bases fitting TRBD1. CDR1 is SGHRS and CDR2 is YFSETQ in the germline V gene. J lost 6 bases, V lost 4 bases, and 6 bases had no gene match. This CDR3 comprises 13 residues. CDR3 nucleotide sequence: TGCGCCAGCAGCCACGGACAGGGAGGCGAGCAGTACTTC. As protein: CASSHGQGGEQYF.

The chain couples TRBV7-2 to TRBJ2-1; 10 nucleotides align to TRBD2. With V trimmed by 5 bases and J by 4 bases, 5 bases remained unmatched. CDR1 is SGHTA and CDR2 is FQGNSA in the germline V gene. The CDR3 loop spans 15 amino acids. In DNA form, the CDR3 reads TGTGCCAGCAGCCGTAGCGGGGGGATTTACAATGAGCAGTTCTTC. Its translation is CASSRSGGIYNEQFF. Complete variable domain (other parts from reference TRBV7-2 and TRBJ2-1): GAGVSQSPSNKVTEKGKDVELRCDPISGHTALYWYRQSLGQGLEFLIYFQGNSAPDKSGLPSDRFSAERTGGSVSTLTIQRTQQEDSAVYLCASSRSGGIYNEQFFGPGTRLTVL.

This chain connects TRBV7-8 to TRBJ2-1; a weak D match, TRBD1 (6 bases). Germline assignment: CDR1 SGHVS and CDR2 FQNEAQ. V lost 7 bases, J lost 0 bases, and 10 bases lay in between. The CDR3 consists of 14 residues. The CDR3 loop is CASTGQISYNEQFF. The CDR3 DNA follows: TGTGCCAGCACCGGACAGATCTCCTACAATGAGCAGTTCTTC.

This clone was counted between two and nine times. The chain joins TRBV28 to TRBJ2-5; D is undetermined. CDR1 and CDR2 from the germline V gene are MDHEN and SYDVKM. The CDR3 loop spans 11 amino acids. V lost 5 bases, J lost 5 bases, and 6 bases lay in between. The CDR3 nucleotides read TGTGCCAGCAGTCCCAGGGAGACCCAGTACTTC. The encoded protein is CASSPRETQYF.

The gene calls are TRBV4-2 and TRBJ2-7, with 10 bases that match TRBD2. The germline CDR1 and CDR2 sequences are LGHNA and YNFKEQ. The CDR3 runs to 15 residues. Unmatched junction bases numbered 9, after V lost 3 bases and J lost 7 bases. The CDR3: CASSHSGRAAGEQYF. The CDR3 DNA reads as TGTGCCAGCAGCCACAGCGGGAGGGCCGCTGGAGAGCAGTACTTC.

The chain couples TRBV11-2 to TRBJ1-1; TRBD1 is a possible D gene (5 bases). In germline, CDR1 is SGHAT, CDR2 FQNNGV. The V gene lost 0 bases and the J gene lost 7 bases, with 18 bases spanning the gap. The CDR3 spans 16 residues. The CDR3 sequence: CASSLDFPGKELEAFF. The CDR3 region has the DNA TGTGCCAGCAGCTTAGATTTCCCAGGGAAAGAGCTTGAAGCTTTCTTT. The full variable domain, rest sourced from reference TRBV11-2 and TRBJ1-1, is EAGVAQSPRYKIIEKRQSVAFWCNPISGHATLYWYQQILGQGPKLLIQFQNNGVVDDSQLPKDRFSAERLKGVDSTLKIQPAKLEDSAVYLCASSLDFPGKELEAFFGQGTRLTVV.

This clone was seen a handful of times. The CDR3 protein is CASSLSTGPSTDTQYF. As DNA, the CDR3 is TGCGCCAGCAGCCTTTCGACAGGGCCTAGCACAGATACGCAGTATTTT. V gene TRBV4-1 combines with J gene TRBJ2-3; the match to TRBD1 covers 7 bases. Trimming cost V 4 bases and J 0 bases; bases outside gene matches: 7. The CDR3 loop spans 16 amino acids. CDR1 and CDR2 from the germline V gene are MGHRA and YSYEKL.

The CDR3 DNA follows: TGTGCCAGCAATAGGGGACAGGGAAACACCGGGGAGCTGTTTTTT. Amino acids: CASNRGQGNTGELFF. The chain combines TRBV25-1 with TRBJ2-2; 9 bases line up with TRBD1. V lost 7 bases to trimming and J lost 2 bases; unmatched junction nucleotides: 5. CDR1 and CDR2 (germline): MGHDK, SYGVNS. This CDR3 has 15 residues.

This clone has only a few counts. CDR3 loop: CASSEGRIAYEQYF. In DNA form, the CDR3 reads TGTGCCAGCAGTGAAGGGAGAATAGCCTACGAGCAGTACTTC. The chain carries TRBV6-1 and TRBJ2-7; unclear D gene. Between the trimmed V and J ends, which lost 1 base and 2 bases, there was a span of 9 bases. This CDR3 comprises 14 residues. CDR1 is MNHNS and CDR2 is SASEGT in the germline V gene.

This chain joins TRBV11-2 and TRBJ1-6, with D unclear. CDR1 is SGHAT, CDR2 FQNNGV, per germline. There are 16 residues in the CDR3. The V end lost 6 bases, the J end lost 1 base, and 13 bases lay between the germline ends. The CDR3 spells CASRTVRGSYNSPLHF. As DNA, the CDR3 is TGTGCCAGCAGGACTGTACGGGGTTCCTATAATTCACCCCTCCACTTT.

The chain employs TRBV5-5 and TRBJ1-6, with no clear D. This CDR3 contains 16 residues. CDR1 is SGHKS, CDR2 YYEKEE, per germline (reference sequence). Trimming pared 2 bases from V and 6 bases from J, leaving 15 bases between. In nucleotides, the CDR3 is TGTGCCAGCAGCTTCCGGTGGGCGAGTGGTAATTCACCCCTCCACTTT. Residues: CASSFRWASGNSPLHF.

This chain links TRBV7-9 with TRBJ2-2; TRBD2 aligns across 11 bases. V lost 5 bases, J lost 6 bases, and 8 bases stayed unmatched. The CDR3 covers 16 residues. Germline CDR1 and CDR2: SEHNR and FQNEAQ (reference sequence). The CDR3 region is CASSPRLAGSPGELFF. The DNA of the CDR3 is TGTGCCAGCAGCCCCCGACTAGCGGGATCCCCCGGGGAGCTGTTTTTT.

The chain is built from TRBV6-5 and TRBJ2-2; tentatively, D is TRBD2 (5 bases). Trimming removed 2 bases from V and 4 bases from J, with 11 bases in between. Germline V gene data show CDR1 as MNHEY and CDR2 as SVGAGI. The CDR3 totals 15 residues. The CDR3 is CASSYTTGFTGELFF. The CDR3 DNA follows: TGTGCCAGCAGTTACACGACGGGGTTCACCGGGGAGCTGTTTTTT.

The rearrangement joins TRBV25-1 to TRBJ1-1; D uncertain. The CDR3 contains 16 residues. The ends were cut back, 4 bases at V and 2 bases at J, with 17 bases in the middle. Germline V gives CDR1 MGHDK, CDR2 SYGVNS. CDR3 residues: CASSAPNWGGNTEAFF. Written as DNA, the CDR3 is TGTGCCAGCAGTGCTCCTAATTGGGGAGGTAACACTGAAGCTTTCTTT.

The sample holds a few counts of this clone. The CDR3 DNA follows: TGTGCCAGCAGCCGAGGGGGACCGGGCTCACCCCTCCACTTT. Translated, it gives CASSRGGPGSPLHF. The V gene is TRBV11-2, the J gene TRBJ1-6; D possibly corresponds to TRBD1 (6 bases). Trimming removed 5 bases at V and 10 bases at J, with 15 bases between. Germline V gene sequence: CDR1 SGHAT, CDR2 FQNNGV. The CDR3 contains 14 residues.

This clone turned up a few times. The chain uses TRBV9 and TRBJ2-1, with TRBD2 matching 9 bases. Germline V gene lookup returns CDR1 SGDLS and CDR2 YYNGEE. V gave up 0 bases and J gave up 9 bases; unmatched junction bases: 7. The CDR3 length is 15 residues. Here the CDR3 DNA reads TGTGCCAGCAGCGTAGGTGGTAGCGGGAGTGGTGAGCAGTTCTTC. Amino acid sequence: CASSVGGSGSGEQFF. Filled out from reference TRBV9 and TRBJ2-1, the complete variable domain reads DSGVTQTPKHLITATGQRVTLRCSPRSGDLSVYWYQQSLDQGLQFLIQYYNGEERAKGNILERFSAQQFPDLHSELNLSSLELGDSALYFCASSVGGSGSGEQFFGPGTRLTVL.

The chain joins TRBV27 to TRBJ2-1, with D tentatively TRBD1 (5 bases). The CDR3 contains 13 residues. Germline assignment: CDR1 MNHEY and CDR2 SMNVEV (reference sequence). The V end lost 8 bases, the J end lost 4 bases, and 12 bases lay between the germline ends. The CDR3 loop reads CASQSRVYNEQFF. CDR3 DNA: TGTGCCAGCCAAAGCAGGGTGTACAATGAGCAGTTCTTC.

This clone was seen a handful of times. This chain links TRBV15 with TRBJ2-5; 7 bases map to TRBD1. With 4 bases clipped from V and 1 base from J, the junction kept 3 bases outside the gene matches. Looked up from germline, CDR1 is LNHNV and CDR2 is YYDKDF (reference sequence). The CDR3 runs to 14 residues. The CDR3 reads CATSIGTVQETQYF. In nucleotides, the CDR3 is TGTGCCACCAGCATCGGGACAGTCCAAGAGACCCAGTACTTC.